This T cell receptor (beta chain) is from a study of blood T cell repertoires in COVID-19. The overall study: T cells, B-cell-depleted T cells, or PBMCs supplied cDNA or gDNA.

Individuals drawn from around 24 US areas were roughly 18 to 95 years old. Symptom resolution, clearance, or two negative PCRs marked the recovered donors of Cohort 3. Only in-frame clones appear in the TCRdb table, and some are missing; sequencing was by immunoSEQ multiplex PCR. Here the sample spans around 470,000 clones, about 92% being singletons. The CDR3 covers 15 residues. From germline, CDR1 is SGHVS and CDR2 FQNEAQ. Germline trimming cut 4 bases from V and 1 base from J; bases unmatched to any gene: 7. Material: PBMCs or T cells enriched from blood (not recorded which). This chain joins TRBV7-8 and TRBJ2-7; the match to TRBD1 covers 7 bases. This receptor was identified in a man younger than 30 who had recovered from COVID-19. CDR3 DNA sequence: TGTGCCAGCAGCTCCCGCCGGGACAGATCCTACGAGCAGTACTTC. The encoded protein is CASSSRRDRSYEQYF. The full variable domain, rest sourced from reference TRBV7-8 and TRBJ2-7, is GAGVSQSPRYKVAKRGQDVALRCDPISGHVSLFWYQQALGQGPEFLTYFQNEAQLDKSGLPSDRFFAERPEGSVSTLKIQRTQQEDSAVYLCASSSRRDRSYEQYFGPGTRLTVT.